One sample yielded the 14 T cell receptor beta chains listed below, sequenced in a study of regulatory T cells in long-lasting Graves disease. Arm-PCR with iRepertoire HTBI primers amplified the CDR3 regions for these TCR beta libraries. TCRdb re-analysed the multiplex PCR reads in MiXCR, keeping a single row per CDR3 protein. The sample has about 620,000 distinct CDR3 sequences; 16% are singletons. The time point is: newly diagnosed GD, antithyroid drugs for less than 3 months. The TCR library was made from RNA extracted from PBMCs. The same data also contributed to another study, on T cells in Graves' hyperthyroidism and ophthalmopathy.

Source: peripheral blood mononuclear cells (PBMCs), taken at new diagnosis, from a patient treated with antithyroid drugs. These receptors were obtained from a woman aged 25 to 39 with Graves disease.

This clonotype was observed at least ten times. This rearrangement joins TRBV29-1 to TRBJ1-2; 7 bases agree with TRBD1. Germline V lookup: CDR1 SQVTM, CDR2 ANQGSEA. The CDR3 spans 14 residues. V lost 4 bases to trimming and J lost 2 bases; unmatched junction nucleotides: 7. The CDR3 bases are TGCAGCGTTGTCCTCATGACAGGGAACTATGGCTACACCTTC. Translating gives CSVVLMTGNYGYTF.

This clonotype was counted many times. CDR3 in amino acids: CASSLGENYGYTF. CDR3 DNA: TGTGCCAGCAGCTTAGGCGAGAACTATGGCTACACCTTC. The V gene is TRBV7-9, the J gene TRBJ1-2; no clear D gene. Looked up from germline, CDR1 is SEHNR and CDR2 is FQNEAQ (reference sequence). The CDR3 has 13 amino acids. Trimming left V 1 base short and J 2 bases short, with 5 bases between.

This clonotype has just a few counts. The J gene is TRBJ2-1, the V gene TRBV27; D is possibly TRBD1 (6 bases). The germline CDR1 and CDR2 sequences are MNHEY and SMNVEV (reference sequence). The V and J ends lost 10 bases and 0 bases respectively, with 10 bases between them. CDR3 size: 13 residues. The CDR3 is CAIGGYSYNEQFF. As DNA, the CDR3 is TGTGCCATAGGGGGTTACTCCTACAATGAGCAGTTCTTC.

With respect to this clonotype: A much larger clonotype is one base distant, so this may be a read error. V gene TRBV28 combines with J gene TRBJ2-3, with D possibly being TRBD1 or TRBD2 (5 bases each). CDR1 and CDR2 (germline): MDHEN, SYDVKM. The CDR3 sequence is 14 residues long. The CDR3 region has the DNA TGTGCCAGCAGATGGGCAGGGAGCACAGATACGCGGTATTTT. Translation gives CASRWAGSTDTRYF. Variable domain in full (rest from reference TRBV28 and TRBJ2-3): DVKVTQSSRYLVKRTGEKVFLECVQDMDHENMFWYRQDPGLGLRLIYFSYDVKMKEKGDIPEGYSVSREKKERFSLILESASTNQTSMYLCASRWAGSTDTRYFGPGTRLTVL.

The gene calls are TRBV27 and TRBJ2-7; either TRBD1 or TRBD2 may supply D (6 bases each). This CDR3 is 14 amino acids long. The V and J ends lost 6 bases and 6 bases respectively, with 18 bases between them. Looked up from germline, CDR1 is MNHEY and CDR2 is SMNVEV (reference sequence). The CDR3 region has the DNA TGTGCCAGCAGGGGCCGGGGGCCAGGTGGCGAGCAGTACTTC. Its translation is CASRGRGPGGEQYF.

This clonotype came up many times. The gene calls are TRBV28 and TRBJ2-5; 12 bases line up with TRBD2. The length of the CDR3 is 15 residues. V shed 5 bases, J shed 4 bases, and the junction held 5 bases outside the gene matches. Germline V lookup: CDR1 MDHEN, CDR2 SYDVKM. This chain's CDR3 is CASSGRLAGVETQYF. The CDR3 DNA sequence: TGTGCCAGCAGTGGGAGACTAGCGGGAGTAGAGACCCAGTACTTC.

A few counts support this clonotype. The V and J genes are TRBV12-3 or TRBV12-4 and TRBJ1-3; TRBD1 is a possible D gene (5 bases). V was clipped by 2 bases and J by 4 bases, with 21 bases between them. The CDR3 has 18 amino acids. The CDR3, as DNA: TGTGCCAGCAGTTTAAGGATTGGGGCAGCCAAAAGGGGAAACACCATATATTTT. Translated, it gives CASSLRIGAAKRGNTIYF.

The CDR3 DNA is TGTGCCAGCAGCCAAGCGGCTAGCGGGAGGTACGAGCAGTACTTC. This encodes CASSQAASGRYEQYF. The rearrangement links TRBV3-1 to TRBJ2-7; 11 bases are shared with TRBD2. Trimming cost V 1 base and J 4 bases; bases outside gene matches: 3. The germline V gene encodes CDR1 LGHDT and CDR2 YNNKEL (reference sequence). This CDR3 has 15 residues.

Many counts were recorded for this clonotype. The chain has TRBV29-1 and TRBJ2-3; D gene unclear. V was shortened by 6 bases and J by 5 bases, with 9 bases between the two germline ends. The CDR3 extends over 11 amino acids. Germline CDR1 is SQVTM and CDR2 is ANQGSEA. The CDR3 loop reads CSVEKRDTQYF. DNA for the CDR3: TGCAGCGTCGAAAAGCGAGATACGCAGTATTTT.

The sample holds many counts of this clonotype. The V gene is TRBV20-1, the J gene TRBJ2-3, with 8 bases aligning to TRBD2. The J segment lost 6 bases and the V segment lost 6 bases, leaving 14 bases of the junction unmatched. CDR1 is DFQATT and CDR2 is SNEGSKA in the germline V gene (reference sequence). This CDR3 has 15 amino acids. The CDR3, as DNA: TGCAGTGCGGAGCCTAGTAGCGGGAAGCGGGATACGCAGTATTTT. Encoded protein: CSAEPSSGKRDTQYF.

For the CDR3, the DNA is TGTGCCAGCAGCATACAAGCGGGAGTCTTGGAGACCCAGTACTTC. Protein product: CASSIQAGVLETQYF. This chain joins TRBV5-5 and TRBJ2-5; 8 nucleotides agree with TRBD2. J was trimmed by 5 bases and V by 4 bases; bases with no gene match: 10. Germline V lookup: CDR1 SGHKS, CDR2 YYEKEE (reference sequence). The CDR3 totals 15 residues.

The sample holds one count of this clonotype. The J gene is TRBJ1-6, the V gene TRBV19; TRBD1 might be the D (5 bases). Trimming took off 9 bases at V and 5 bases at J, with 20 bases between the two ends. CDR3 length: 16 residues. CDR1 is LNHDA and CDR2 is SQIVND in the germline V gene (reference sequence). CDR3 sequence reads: CASKTDPGRHNSPLHF. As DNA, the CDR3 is TGTGCCAGCAAAACTGATCCGGGACGCCATAATTCACCCCTCCACTTT.

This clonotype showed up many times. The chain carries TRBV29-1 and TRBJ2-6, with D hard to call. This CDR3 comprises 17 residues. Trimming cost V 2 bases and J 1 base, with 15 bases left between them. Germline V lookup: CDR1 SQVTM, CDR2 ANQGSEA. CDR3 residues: CSVERPPPGSGANVLTF. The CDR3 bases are TGCAGCGTTGAACGTCCCCCGCCCGGTTCTGGGGCCAACGTCCTGACTTTC.

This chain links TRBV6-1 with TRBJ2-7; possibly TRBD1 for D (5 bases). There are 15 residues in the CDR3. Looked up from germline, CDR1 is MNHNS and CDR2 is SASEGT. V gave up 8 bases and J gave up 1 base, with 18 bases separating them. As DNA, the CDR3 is TGTGCCAGCTGGGCCCAGTTATCAGGGTCCTACGAGCAGTACTTC. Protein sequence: CASWAQLSGSYEQYF.